The clone carrying this T cell receptor (beta chain) was counted a single time. This sample was taken from a study of blood T cell repertoires in COVID-19. Across the study: Samples taken during acute and convalescent COVID-19 were collected in the United States, Italy and Spain. The cDNA or gDNA used as material had been derived from T cells, B-cell-depleted T cells, or PBMCs.

This CDR3 comprises 20 residues. Germline V gene lookup returns CDR1 MGHRA and CDR2 YSYEKL. Trimming cost V 0 bases and J 4 bases, with 27 bases left between them. Per the original data handling: Scientists estimated how many nucleated cells there were by amplifying reference gene primers. Profiling relied on immunoSEQ multiplex PCR, and the TCRdb table lists in-frame clones only, not all of them. V and J calls and clone size are copied from that table; D and trimming were computed from the DNA. The table has some 130,000 clones, around 89% seen once. The TCR comes from a middle-aged man with active or convalescent COVID-19. Sequencing input: peripheral blood. The chain couples TRBV4-1 to TRBJ1-1; a weak D match, TRBD1 (6 bases). CDR3 protein: CASSQEGITGSSLGPTEAFF. CDR3 sequence (DNA): TGCGCCAGCAGCCAAGAGGGAATTACAGGGTCGAGCCTAGGACCCACTGAAGCTTTCTTT.